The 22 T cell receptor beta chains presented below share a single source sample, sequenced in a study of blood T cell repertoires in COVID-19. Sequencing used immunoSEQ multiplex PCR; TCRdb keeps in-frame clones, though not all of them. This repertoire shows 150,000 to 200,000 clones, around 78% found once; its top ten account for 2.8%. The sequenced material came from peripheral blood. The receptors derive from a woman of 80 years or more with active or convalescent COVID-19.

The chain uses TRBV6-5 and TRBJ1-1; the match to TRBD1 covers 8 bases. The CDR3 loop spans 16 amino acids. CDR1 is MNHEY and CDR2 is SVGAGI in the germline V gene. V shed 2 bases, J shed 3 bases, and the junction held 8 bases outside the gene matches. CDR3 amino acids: CASSYESGGEYTEAFF. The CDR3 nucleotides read TGTGCCAGCAGTTACGAGTCAGGGGGCGAGTACACTGAAGCTTTCTTT.

Here the CDR3 reads CASSPTSMQETQYF. In DNA form, the CDR3 reads TGTGCCAGCAGTCCCACTAGTATGCAAGAGACCCAGTACTTC. The chain couples TRBV6-5 to TRBJ2-5; D may be TRBD2 (5 bases). This CDR3 comprises 14 residues. Trimming removed 5 bases from V and 2 bases from J, with 12 bases in between. Germline values: CDR1 MNHEY, CDR2 SVGAGI.

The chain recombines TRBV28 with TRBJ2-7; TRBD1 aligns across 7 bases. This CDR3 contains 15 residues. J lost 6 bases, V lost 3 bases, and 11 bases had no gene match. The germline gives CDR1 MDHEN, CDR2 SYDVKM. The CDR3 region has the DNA TGTGCCAGCAGTTTTATGCTAGGACAGGCAACCGAGCAGTACTTC. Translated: CASSFMLGQATEQYF.

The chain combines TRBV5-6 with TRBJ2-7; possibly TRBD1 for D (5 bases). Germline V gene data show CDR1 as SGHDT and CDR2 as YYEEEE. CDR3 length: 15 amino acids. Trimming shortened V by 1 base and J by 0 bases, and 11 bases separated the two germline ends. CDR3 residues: CASSLRYRSSYEQYF. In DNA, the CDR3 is TGTGCCAGCAGCTTGAGGTACAGGAGCTCCTACGAGCAGTACTTC. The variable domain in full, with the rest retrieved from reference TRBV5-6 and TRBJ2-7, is DAGVTQSPTHLIKTRGQQVTLRCSPKSGHDTVSWYQQALGQGPQFIFQYYEEEERQRGNFPDRFSGHQFPNYSSELNVNALLLGDSALYLCASSLRYRSSYEQYFGPGTRLTVT.

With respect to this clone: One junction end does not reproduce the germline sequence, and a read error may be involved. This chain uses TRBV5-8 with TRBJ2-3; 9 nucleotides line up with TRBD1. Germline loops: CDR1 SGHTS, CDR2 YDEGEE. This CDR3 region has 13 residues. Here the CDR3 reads CASIRRDRDNPIF. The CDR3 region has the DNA TGTGCCAGCATACGTCGGGACAGGGATAATCCAATCTTT. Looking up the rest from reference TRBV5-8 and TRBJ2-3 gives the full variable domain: EAGVTQSPTHLIKTRGQQATLRCSPISGHTSVYWYQQALGLGLQFLLWYDEGEERNRGNFPPRFSGRQFPNYSSELNVNALELEDSALYLCASIRRDRDNPIFGPGTRLTVL.

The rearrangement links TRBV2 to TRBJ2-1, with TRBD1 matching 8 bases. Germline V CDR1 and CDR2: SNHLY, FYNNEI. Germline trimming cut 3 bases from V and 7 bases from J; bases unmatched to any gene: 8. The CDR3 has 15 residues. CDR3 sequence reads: CASSDRGRLYNEQFF. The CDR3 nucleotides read TGTGCCAGCAGTGACAGGGGGCGCTTATATAATGAGCAGTTCTTC. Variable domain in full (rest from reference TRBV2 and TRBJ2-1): EPEVTQTPSHQVTQMGQEVILRCVPISNHLYFYWYRQILGQKVEFLVSFYNNEISEKSEIFDDQFSVERPDGSNFTLKIRSTKLEDSAMYFCASSDRGRLYNEQFFGPGTRLTVL.

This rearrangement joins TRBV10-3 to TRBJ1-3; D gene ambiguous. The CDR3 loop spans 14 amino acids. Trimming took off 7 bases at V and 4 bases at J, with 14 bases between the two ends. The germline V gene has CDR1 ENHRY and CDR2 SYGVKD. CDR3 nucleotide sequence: TGTGCCATCACGTCCCGGGAGATCGGAAACACCATATATTTT. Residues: CAITSREIGNTIYF.

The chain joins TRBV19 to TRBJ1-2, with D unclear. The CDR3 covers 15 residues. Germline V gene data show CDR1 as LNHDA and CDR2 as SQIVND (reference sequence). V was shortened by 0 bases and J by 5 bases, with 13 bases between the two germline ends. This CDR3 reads CASSIDGQAGYGYTF. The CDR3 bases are TGTGCCAGTAGTATAGATGGGCAGGCTGGTTATGGCTACACCTTC.

The chain's CDR3 is CASSEHGTGNEGYTF. The CDR3 DNA reads TGTGCCAGCAGTGAACACGGGACAGGGAATGAAGGCTACACCTTC. This chain uses TRBV6-1 with TRBJ1-2; 9 nucleotides line up with TRBD1. V lost 2 bases, J lost 8 bases, and 9 bases stayed unmatched. The CDR3 totals 15 residues. Germline assignment: CDR1 MNHNS and CDR2 SASEGT.

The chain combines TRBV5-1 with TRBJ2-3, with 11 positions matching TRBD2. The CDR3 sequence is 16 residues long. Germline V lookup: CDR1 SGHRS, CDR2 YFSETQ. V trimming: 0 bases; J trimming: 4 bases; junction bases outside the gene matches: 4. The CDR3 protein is CASSLVAGGPSDTQYF. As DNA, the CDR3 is TGCGCCAGCAGCTTGGTAGCGGGGGGGCCCTCAGATACGCAGTATTTT. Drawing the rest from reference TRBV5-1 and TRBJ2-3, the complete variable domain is KAGVTQTPRYLIKTRGQQVTLSCSPISGHRSVSWYQQTPGQGLQFLFEYFSETQRNKGNFPGRFSGRQFSNSRSEMNVSTLELGDSALYLCASSLVAGGPSDTQYFGPGTRLTVL.

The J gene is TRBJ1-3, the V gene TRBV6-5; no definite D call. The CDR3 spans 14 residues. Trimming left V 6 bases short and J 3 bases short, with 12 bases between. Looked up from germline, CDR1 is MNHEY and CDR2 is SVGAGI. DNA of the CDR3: TGTGCCAGCAGGAACCATGGAGGTGGAAACACCATATATTTT. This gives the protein CASRNHGGGNTIYF.

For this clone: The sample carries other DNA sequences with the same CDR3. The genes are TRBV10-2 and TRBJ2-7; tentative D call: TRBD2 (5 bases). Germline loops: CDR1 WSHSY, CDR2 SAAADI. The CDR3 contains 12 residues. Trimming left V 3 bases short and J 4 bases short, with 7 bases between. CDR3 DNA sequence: TGCGCCAGCAGTGATGAGGGATACGAGCAGTACTTC. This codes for CASSDEGYEQYF.

The CDR3 region has the DNA TGTGCTAGTGGTTTGCCCCCCAAGCCCCATCTACACAATGAGCAGTTCTTC. Its translation: CASGLPPKPHLHNEQFF. The chain is built from TRBV12-5 and TRBJ2-1; D is unresolved. The V gene lost 2 bases and the J gene lost 5 bases, with 19 bases spanning the gap. CDR3 length: 17 residues. Germline assignment: CDR1 LGHNT and CDR2 FRNRAP.

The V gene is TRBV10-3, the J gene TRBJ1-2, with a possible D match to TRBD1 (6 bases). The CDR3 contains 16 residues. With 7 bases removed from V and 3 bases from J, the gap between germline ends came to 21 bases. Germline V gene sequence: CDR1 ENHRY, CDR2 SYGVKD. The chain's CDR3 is CAITSVGGARDYGYTF. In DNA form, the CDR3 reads TGTGCCATCACGTCCGTAGGGGGGGCGAGGGACTATGGCTACACCTTC.

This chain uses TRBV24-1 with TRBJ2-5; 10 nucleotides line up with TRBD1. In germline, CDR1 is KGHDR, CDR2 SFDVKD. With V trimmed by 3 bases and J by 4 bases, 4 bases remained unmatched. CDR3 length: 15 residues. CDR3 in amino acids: CATSDVDRGIETQYF. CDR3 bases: TGTGCCACCAGTGATGTGGACAGGGGGATAGAGACCCAGTACTTC.

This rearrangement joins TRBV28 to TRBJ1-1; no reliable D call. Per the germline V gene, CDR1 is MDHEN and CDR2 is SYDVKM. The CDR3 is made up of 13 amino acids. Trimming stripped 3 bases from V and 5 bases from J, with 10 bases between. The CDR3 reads CASSLPPGTEAFF. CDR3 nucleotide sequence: TGTGCCAGCAGTTTGCCCCCGGGGACTGAAGCTTTCTTT.

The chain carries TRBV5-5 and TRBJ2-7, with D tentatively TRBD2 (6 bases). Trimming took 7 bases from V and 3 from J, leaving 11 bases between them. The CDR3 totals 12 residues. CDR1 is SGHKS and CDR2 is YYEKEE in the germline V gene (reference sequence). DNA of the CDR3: TGTGCCAGCCGGGACTGGAACTACGAGCAGTACTTC. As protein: CASRDWNYEQYF. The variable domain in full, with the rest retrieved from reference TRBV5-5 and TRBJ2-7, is DAGVTQSPTHLIKTRGQQVTLRCSPISGHKSVSWYQQVLGQGPQFIFQYYEKEERGRGNFPDRFSARQFPNYSSELNVNALLLGDSALYLCASRDWNYEQYFGPGTRLTVT.

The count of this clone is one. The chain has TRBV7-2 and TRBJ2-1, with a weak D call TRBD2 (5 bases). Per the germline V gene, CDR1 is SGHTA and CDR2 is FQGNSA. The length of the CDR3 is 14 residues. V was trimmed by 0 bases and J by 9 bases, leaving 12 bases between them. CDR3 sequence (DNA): TGTGCCAGCAGCTTAGCCCTAGCCGCCCCTGAGCAGTTCTTC. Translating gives CASSLALAAPEQFF.

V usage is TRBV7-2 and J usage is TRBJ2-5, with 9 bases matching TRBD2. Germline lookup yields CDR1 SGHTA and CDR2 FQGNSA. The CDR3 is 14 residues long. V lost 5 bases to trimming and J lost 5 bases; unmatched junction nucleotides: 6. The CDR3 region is CASSLSGGSETQYF. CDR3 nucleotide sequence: TGTGCCAGCAGCCTTAGCGGGGGATCGGAGACCCAGTACTTC.

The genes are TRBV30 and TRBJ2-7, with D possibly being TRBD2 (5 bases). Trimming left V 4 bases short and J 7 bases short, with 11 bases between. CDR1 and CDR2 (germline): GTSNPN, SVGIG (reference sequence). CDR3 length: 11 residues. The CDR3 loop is CAWKFSGEQYF. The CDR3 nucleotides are TGTGCCTGGAAGTTCTCGGGGGAGCAGTACTTC.

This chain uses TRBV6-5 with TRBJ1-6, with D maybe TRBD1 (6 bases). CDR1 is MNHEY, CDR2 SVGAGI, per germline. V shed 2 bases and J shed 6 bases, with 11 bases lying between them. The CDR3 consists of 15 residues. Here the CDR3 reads CASSYDSGVNSPLHF. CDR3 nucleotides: TGTGCCAGCAGTTACGATTCAGGGGTTAATTCACCCCTCCACTTT.

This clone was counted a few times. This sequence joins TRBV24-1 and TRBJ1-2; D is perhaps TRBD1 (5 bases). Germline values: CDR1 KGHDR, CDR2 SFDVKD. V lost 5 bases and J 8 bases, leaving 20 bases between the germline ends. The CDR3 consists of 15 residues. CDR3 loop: CATSAVDTDSTGYTF. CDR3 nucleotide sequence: TGTGCCACCAGTGCCGTCGATACAGACAGTACGGGCTACACCTTC.